This T cell receptor beta chain is drawn from a study of cytomegalovirus exposure and HLA in healthy donors. This CDR3 comprises 15 residues. The V and J ends lost 3 bases and 4 bases, in that order; junction bases with no gene match: 5. The germline V gene encodes CDR1 KGHSH and CDR2 LQKENI. These donors counted as nominally healthy when sampled, but unrecorded immune exposures were likely. Regarding this clone: What it binds is unknown.

The PCR used 60 Vbeta and 13 Jbeta primers. TCRdb keeps only in-frame clones here, not all; method: immunoSEQ multiplex PCR. The sample comprises 150,000 to 180,000 clones, roughly 77% of which are singletons, and less than 10% rests with the top ten. Broader study findings: Presence/absence analyses assumed roughly uniform sequencing depth across donors. Productive status was seen about 90% or about 30% of the time for most TCR beta V segments in an earlier analysis.

Sequencing was done on a sample of PBMCs. This clonotype was obtained from a man aged 25 to 45 in good health and CMV-seropositive. The rearrangement links TRBV18 to TRBJ1-2, with TRBD1 matching over 10 bases. The CDR3 bases are TGTGCCAGCTCACCCCCAGGACAGGGGGGCTATGGCTACACCTTC. As protein: CASSPPGQGGYGYTF.